This T cell receptor beta chain was recovered during a study of blood T cell repertoires in COVID-19. Study overall: Specimens from acute and convalescent COVID-19 originated in the United States, Italy and Spain. Sources were T cells, B-cell-depleted T cells, or PBMCs; the material itself was cDNA or gDNA.

Seattle-derived patients entered the study during active infection and were followed longitudinally. Sequencing was performed with immunoSEQ multiplex PCR; in TCRdb, only in-frame clones are kept and a portion is missing. The table lists a few hundred thousand clones, around nine tenths of them singletons, with roughly 10% in the top ten. With V trimmed by 6 bases and J by 4 bases, 10 bases remained unmatched. Looked up from germline, CDR1 is KGHSH and CDR2 is LQKENI. The CDR3 has 15 residues. The rearrangement uses TRBV18 and TRBJ2-7; TRBD2 matches at 9 bases. This clonotype originated in a woman in her 70s with COVID-19, enrolled during active disease. The material sequenced was peripheral blood. This chain's CDR3 is CASSPESGRRYEQYF. The CDR3 nucleotides read TGTGCCAGCTCCCCAGAAAGCGGGAGGCGATACGAGCAGTACTTC.